The 22 T cell receptor beta chains presented below share a single source sample, sequenced in a study of blood T cell repertoires in COVID-19. TCRdb's copy holds only in-frame clones and misses some; the assay was immunoSEQ multiplex PCR. In the table there are around 49,000 clones, around 89% of which are singletons. What was sequenced was peripheral blood. The receptors originated from a human donor in a cohort sampled during active COVID-19.

This chain uses TRBV6-2 or TRBV6-3 with TRBJ2-3; 7 nucleotides align to TRBD1. The V gene's germline CDR1 is MNHEY and CDR2 SVGEGT. J was trimmed by 5 bases and V by 8 bases; bases with no gene match: 16. This CDR3 is 16 amino acids long. CDR3 DNA sequence: TGTGCCAGCGGCCTCCTTAGGGGGCCGATGGAAGATACGCAGTATTTT. The encoded protein is CASGLLRGPMEDTQYF.

This clone was recorded once. The chain links TRBV5-1 to TRBJ2-7, with D perhaps TRBD1 (6 bases). This CDR3 is built from 14 residues. From germline, CDR1 is SGHRS and CDR2 YFSETQ. The V end was cut by 0 bases, the J end by 5 bases, with 12 bases between. DNA of the CDR3: TGCGCCAGCAGCTTGGCACAGGGTTACGACGAGCAGTACTTC. Translation: CASSLAQGYDEQYF.

This chain joins TRBV6-1 and TRBJ1-5; D ambiguous. With 0 bases removed from V and 9 bases from J, the gap between germline ends came to 24 bases. The CDR3 is 18 amino acids. The V gene's germline CDR1 is MNHNS and CDR2 SASEGT. This chain's CDR3 is CASSEAVSGRGRDRPQHF. CDR3 sequence (DNA): TGTGCCAGCAGTGAAGCTGTTTCTGGGAGAGGGCGGGATCGGCCCCAGCATTTT.

The genes are TRBV4-2 and TRBJ2-7; the match to TRBD1 covers 12 bases. The junction had 14 bases not matched to a gene; V was cut back by 2 bases and J by 6 bases. The CDR3 has 18 residues. Germline loops: CDR1 LGHNA, CDR2 YNFKEQ. CDR3: CASSQPGTGGLQGSEQYF. The DNA of the CDR3 is TGTGCCAGCAGCCAACCCGGGACAGGGGGCTTGCAGGGGTCCGAGCAGTACTTC.

The chain recombines TRBV7-9 with TRBJ2-3, with D perhaps matching TRBD2 (5 bases). The germline gives CDR1 SEHNR, CDR2 FQNEAQ (reference sequence). This CDR3 has 13 amino acids. V lost 6 bases and J 0 bases, leaving 7 bases between the germline ends. CDR3 region: CASRGASTDTQYF. In DNA, the CDR3 is TGTGCCAGCAGGGGAGCAAGCACAGATACGCAGTATTTT.

The sample holds a few counts of this clone. V is TRBV4-2 and J is TRBJ2-7; perhaps TRBD1 as D (5 bases). The CDR3 spans 16 residues. Trimming removed 0 bases from V and 1 base from J, with 13 bases in between. The germline V gene has CDR1 LGHNA and CDR2 YNFKEQ. CDR3 coding DNA: TGTGCCAGCAGCCAAGATTGGGTAGGGGTGTCCTACGAGCAGTACTTC. Translating gives CASSQDWVGVSYEQYF.

This chain joins TRBV11-2 and TRBJ2-1, with D possibly being TRBD1 (6 bases). The CDR3 extends over 14 amino acids. The germline CDR1 and CDR2 sequences are SGHAT and FQNNGV. Trimming cost V 2 bases and J 9 bases, with 14 bases left between them. The CDR3 coding sequence is TGTGCCAGCAGCTTAATCAGGGGAGACGCTGAGCAGTTCTTC. Its translation: CASSLIRGDAEQFF.

The chain combines TRBV4-2 with TRBJ2-7; TRBD1 might be the D (6 bases). The CDR3 extends over 15 amino acids. V shed 1 base and J shed 1 base, with 11 bases lying between them. Germline V lookup: CDR1 LGHNA, CDR2 YNFKEQ. The CDR3 DNA reads TGTGCCAGCAGCCAAGGAACAGGGATGTCCTACGAGCAGTACTTC. This translates into CASSQGTGMSYEQYF.

This clone was counted once. The chain carries TRBV28 and TRBJ2-7; no clear D. V was clipped by 6 bases and J by 6 bases, with 12 bases between them. The CDR3 length is 12 residues. Germline CDR1 is MDHEN and CDR2 is SYDVKM. The CDR3: CASSPPFGEQYF. The DNA of the CDR3 is TGTGCCAGCAGCCCTCCCTTCGGCGAGCAGTACTTC.

This clone was seen just once. This rearrangement joins TRBV11-3 to TRBJ2-3; D gene uncertain. This CDR3 comprises 18 residues. The germline CDR1 and CDR2 sequences are SGHNT and YENEEA. Deletions cut 1 base from V and 0 bases from J, with 17 bases between. The CDR3 is CASSLGVAWVPSTDTQYF. The CDR3, as DNA: TGTGCCAGCAGCTTAGGTGTAGCATGGGTACCTAGCACAGATACGCAGTATTTT.

V gene TRBV9 combines with J gene TRBJ2-1; 12 nucleotides match TRBD2. Germline V CDR1 and CDR2: SGDLS, YYNGEE. The CDR3 runs to 15 residues. Trimming removed 4 bases from V and 4 bases from J; junction bases left unmatched: 3. The CDR3 region is CASSRTSGEYNEQFF. The CDR3 nucleotides read TGTGCCAGCAGCCGGACTAGCGGGGAGTACAATGAGCAGTTCTTC.

The J gene is TRBJ2-7, the V gene TRBV28; 7 nucleotides match TRBD2. CDR1 MDHEN and CDR2 SYDVKM come from the germline V gene. CDR3 length: 12 residues. Unmatched junction bases numbered 0, after V lost 5 bases and J lost 2 bases. CDR3 nucleotides: TGTGCCAGCAGTGGGGGGGCCTACGAGCAGTACTTC. Its protein product is CASSGGAYEQYF.

The chain carries TRBV5-6 and TRBJ2-3; D is possibly TRBD2 (5 bases). The CDR3 has 16 residues. Germline V gives CDR1 SGHDT, CDR2 YYEEEE. V shed 2 bases and J shed 8 bases, with 21 bases lying between them. CDR3 coding DNA: TGTGCCAGCAGCTTTCGGGCGGAGCGGATCAGGAGTACGCAGTATTTT. This gives the protein CASSFRAERIRSTQYF.

The chain joins TRBV3-1 (or the pseudogene TRBV3-2) to TRBJ1-2, with TRBD1 matching over 9 bases. There are 15 residues in the CDR3. The germline V gene encodes CDR1 LGHDT and CDR2 YNNKEL (reference sequence). The ends lost 1 base at V and 7 bases at J; junction bases unmatched: 7. The CDR3 here is CASSQGRQGVFGYTF. DNA of the CDR3: TGTGCCAGCAGCCAAGGAAGACAGGGGGTATTTGGCTACACCTTC.

V usage is TRBV27 and J usage is TRBJ2-3; D remains ambiguous. Germline V gene lookup returns CDR1 MNHEY and CDR2 SMNVEV (reference sequence). V lost 4 bases to trimming and J lost 2 bases, with 13 bases between them. This CDR3 is 15 amino acids long. The CDR3 DNA is TGTGCCAGCAGTTCCTACAGAAGGCCCACAGATACGCAGTATTTT. It encodes CASSSYRRPTDTQYF.

This clone was seen more than once but under ten times. The chain has TRBV6-2 or TRBV6-3 and TRBJ1-5; tentative D call: TRBD1 (6 bases). The V and J ends lost 2 bases and 3 bases respectively, with 14 bases between them. This CDR3 comprises 16 residues. The germline CDR1 and CDR2 sequences are MNHEY and SVGEGT. DNA for the CDR3: TGTGCCAGCAGTTACGGGGGGGGCCGTGTCAATCAGCCCCAGCATTTT. Translation: CASSYGGGRVNQPQHF.

This clone occurred once. This rearrangement joins TRBV14 to TRBJ2-3; TRBD1 agrees at 7 bases. Germline V gene sequence: CDR1 SGHDN, CDR2 FVKESK. CDR3 length: 14 amino acids. V shed 4 bases and J 2 bases; nucleotides not matched to a gene: 3. The CDR3 loop reads CASSRGTATDTQYF. CDR3 in DNA: TGTGCCAGCAGCCGAGGGACAGCCACAGATACGCAGTATTTT.

The DNA of the CDR3 is TGTGCCAGCAGCCGCCGGAGAGACACTGAAGCTTTCTTT. This codes for CASSRRRDTEAFF. The J gene is TRBJ1-1, the V gene TRBV16; D remains unclear. Germline CDR1 KGHSY, CDR2 FQNENV. CDR3 length: 13 amino acids. Trimming took off 4 bases at V and 3 bases at J, with 9 bases between the two ends.

Written as DNA, the CDR3 is TGTGCCAGCAGCGTCGACGGGGTGGGTAATTCACCCCTCCACTTT. Translating gives CASSVDGVGNSPLHF. The V call is TRBV9, the J call TRBJ1-6; no reliable D call. V gave up 2 bases and J gave up 6 bases, with 12 bases separating them. The CDR3 runs 15 residues. Looked up from germline, CDR1 is SGDLS and CDR2 is YYNGEE.

The V gene is TRBV6-5, the J gene TRBJ1-4; 7 positions agree with TRBD1. The CDR3 consists of 14 residues. Germline V CDR1 and CDR2: MNHEY, SVGAGI. V gave up 6 bases and J gave up 3 bases; unmatched junction bases: 4. The CDR3 protein is CASRTGTANEKLFF. The CDR3 DNA follows: TGTGCCAGCAGAACGGGGACAGCTAATGAAAAACTGTTTTTT.

The sample holds a few counts of this clone. This chain connects TRBV4-1 to TRBJ2-2; 9 bases are a match to TRBD2. Germline assignment: CDR1 MGHRA and CDR2 YSYEKL. The J segment lost 6 bases and the V segment lost 6 bases, leaving 5 bases of the junction unmatched. This CDR3 has 14 amino acids. CDR3 sequence reads: CASRVAGVAGELFF. Written as DNA, the CDR3 is TGCGCCAGCAGAGTAGCGGGAGTCGCCGGGGAGCTGTTTTTT.

V is TRBV4-1 and J is TRBJ2-3; 8 nucleotides line up with TRBD1. V dropped 8 bases and J dropped 5; count of bases not matched to a gene: 6. Germline V CDR1 and CDR2: MGHRA, YSYEKL. This CDR3 is built from 13 residues. The CDR3 DNA is TGCGCCAGCTCCCGGGACAGGAAAGATACGCAGTATTTT. Residues: CASSRDRKDTQYF.